Listed below are T cell receptor beta chains from one sample, sequenced in a study of OX40 agonist ivuxolimab in advanced cancers. Assay: immunoSEQ multiplex PCR; the TCRdb copy retains only in-frame clones and omits some. The sample includes 95,000 to 100,000 clones, about 80% of them seen just once. Sequences were derived from CD4+ or CD8+ T cells sorted from blood, sampled in a trial of the OX40 agonist ivuxolimab. Every receptor here comes from an adult with an advanced solid tumor such as melanoma, head and neck, liver or kidney cancer. CDR3s include the opening cysteine and the closing phenylalanine or tryptophan. A D gene is named only where the DNA matches it firmly. Clone sizes are given selectively: once, few, many, or a class where the clone is expanded.

V gene: TRBV7-2; D gene: TRBD2; clone size: NA; J gene: TRBJ2-2; CDR3 protein: CASRNGGGGELFF; CDR3 DNA: TGTGCCAGCCGCAATGGCGGGGGAGGGGAGCTGTTTTTT
V gene: TRBV28; D gene: NA; clone size: few; J gene: TRBJ2-1; CDR3 protein: CASGSDSDNEQFF; CDR3 DNA: TGTGCCAGCGGGTCGGACAGCGACAATGAGCAGTTCTTC
V gene: TRBV6-5; D gene: TRBD1; clone size: NA; J gene: TRBJ1-6; CDR3 protein: CASSSGQVNSPLHF; CDR3 DNA: TGTGCCAGCAGTTCCGGACAGGTTAATTCACCCCTCCACTTT
V gene: TRBV7-3; D gene: NA; clone size: NA; J gene: TRBJ2-7; CDR3 protein: CASRSGPGGPYEQYF; CDR3 DNA: TGTGCCAGCAGGTCCGGTCCGGGGGGCCCCTACGAGCAGTACTTC
V gene: TRBV6-1; D gene: NA; clone size: few; J gene: TRBJ2-2; CDR3 protein: CASSARATGELFF; CDR3 DNA: TGTGCCAGCAGTGCACGGGCTACCGGGGAGCTGTTTTTT
V gene: TRBV28; D gene: TRBD2; clone size: NA; J gene: TRBJ2-5; CDR3 protein: CASSSPAGGQETQYF; CDR3 DNA: TGTGCCAGCAGTTCCCCAGCGGGGGGGCAAGAGACCCAGTACTTC
V gene: TRBV28; D gene: NA; clone size: few; J gene: TRBJ2-7; CDR3 protein: CASEGGTNSYEQYF; CDR3 DNA: TGTGCCAGCGAGGGGGGAACGAACAGCTACGAGCAGTACTTC
V gene: TRBV7-9; D gene: NA; clone size: NA; J gene: TRBJ1-4; CDR3 protein: CASSSEPGRNEKLFF; CDR3 DNA: TGTGCCAGCAGCTCCGAGCCGGGGAGAAATGAAAAACTGTTTTTT
V gene: TRBV10-3; D gene: NA; clone size: NA; J gene: TRBJ2-1; CDR3 protein: CAISSYNEQFF; CDR3 DNA: TGTGCCATCAGTTCCTACAATGAGCAGTTCTTC
V gene: TRBV28; D gene: NA; clone size: NA; J gene: TRBJ1-1; CDR3 protein: CASTPAGGGGGTEAFF; CDR3 DNA: TGTGCCAGCACCCCGGCGGGGGGAGGCGGTGGCACTGAAGCTTTCTTT
V gene: TRBV28; D gene: NA; clone size: NA; J gene: TRBJ2-7; CDR3 protein: CASSRWGYEQYF; CDR3 DNA: TGTGCCAGCAGCAGGTGGGGCTACGAGCAGTACTTC
V gene: TRBV18; D gene: TRBD1; clone size: NA; J gene: TRBJ1-2; CDR3 protein: CASSPGPDGRGQGYTF; CDR3 DNA: TGTGCCAGCTCACCAGGACCCGACGGCAGGGGGCAAGGCTACACCTTC
V gene: TRBV18; D gene: NA; clone size: NA; J gene: TRBJ2-3; CDR3 protein: CASSGLAAGTDTQYF; CDR3 DNA: TGTGCCAGCTCAGGTCTGGCAGCAGGCACAGATACGCAGTATTTT
V gene: TRBV5-8; D gene: TRBD1; clone size: NA; J gene: TRBJ2-5; CDR3 protein: CASNLGQGGGDQETQYF; CDR3 DNA: TGTGCCAGCAACCTCGGACAGGGAGGAGGTGACCAAGAGACCCAGTACTTC
V gene: TRBV5-6; D gene: TRBD2; clone size: NA; J gene: TRBJ2-3; CDR3 protein: CASSPRLAGGTDTQYF; CDR3 DNA: TGTGCCAGCAGCCCAAGACTAGCGGGGGGTACAGATACGCAGTATTTT
V gene: TRBV7-9; D gene: TRBD1; clone size: NA; J gene: TRBJ1-5; CDR3 protein: CASNDRGDQPQHF; CDR3 DNA: TGTGCCAGCAATGACAGGGGTGACCAGCCCCAGCATTTT
V gene: TRBV29-1; D gene: NA; clone size: NA; J gene: TRBJ2-3; CDR3 protein: CSVTPRGPSTDTQYF; CDR3 DNA: TGCAGCGTCACACCCCGGGGACCTAGCACAGATACGCAGTATTTT
V gene: TRBV30; D gene: NA; clone size: NA; J gene: TRBJ1-5; CDR3 protein: CAWSAAIGNQPQHF; CDR3 DNA: TGTGCCTGGAGTGCTGCGATCGGCAATCAGCCCCAGCATTTT
V gene: TRBV5-1; D gene: NA; clone size: once; J gene: TRBJ2-2; CDR3 protein: CASSGGTLVTGELFF; CDR3 DNA: TGCGCCAGCAGCGGCGGGACACTTGTCACCGGGGAGCTGTTTTTT
V gene: TRBV28; D gene: TRBD2; clone size: NA; J gene: TRBJ2-1; CDR3 protein: CASSLHLAGGNNEQFF; CDR3 DNA: TGTGCCAGCAGTTTACACCTAGCGGGGGGGAACAATGAGCAGTTCTTC
V gene: TRBV5-1; D gene: NA; clone size: NA; J gene: TRBJ2-7; CDR3 protein: CASSLVPAGFEQYF; CDR3 DNA: TGCGCCAGCAGCTTGGTTCCGGCTGGGTTCGAGCAGTACTTC
V gene: TRBV10-2; D gene: NA; clone size: NA; J gene: TRBJ2-7; CDR3 protein: CASTDRQGGEQYF; CDR3 DNA: TGCGCCAGCACCGATAGACAGGGAGGCGAGCAGTACTTC
V gene: TRBV7-2; D gene: NA; clone size: NA; J gene: TRBJ2-5; CDR3 protein: CASSRGVAGQETQYF; CDR3 DNA: TGTGCCAGCAGCCGGGGCGTGGCAGGTCAAGAGACCCAGTACTTC
V gene: TRBV6-7; D gene: NA; clone size: few; J gene: TRBJ1-3; CDR3 protein: CASSYKLGGGAHGNTIYF; CDR3 DNA: TGTGCCAGCAGTTACAAGCTAGGTGGGGGGGCGCACGGAAACACCATATATTTT
V gene: TRBV18; D gene: TRBD1; clone size: NA; J gene: TRBJ2-5; CDR3 protein: CASSPPARDRGRETQYF; CDR3 DNA: TGTGCCAGCTCACCACCAGCTAGGGACAGGGGGAGAGAGACCCAGTACTTC
V gene: TRBV19; D gene: TRBD1; clone size: NA; J gene: TRBJ1-5; CDR3 protein: CASSARTGNSNQPQHF; CDR3 DNA: TGTGCCAGTAGTGCCCGGACAGGGAATAGCAATCAGCCCCAGCATTTT
V gene: TRBV2; D gene: NA; clone size: NA; J gene: TRBJ2-5; CDR3 protein: CASSGGGGQETQYF; CDR3 DNA: TGTGCCAGCAGTGGGGGAGGGGGGCAAGAGACCCAGTACTTC
V gene: TRBV10-3; D gene: TRBD2; clone size: NA; J gene: TRBJ2-1; CDR3 protein: CATTSFRNEQFF; CDR3 DNA: TGTGCCACGACTAGCTTCCGGAATGAGCAGTTCTTC